The rows below give T cell receptor beta chains drawn from one sample of a study of monozygotic twins with inflammatory bowel disease. TCRdb re-called the 5' RACE reads and shows each CDR3 protein once, DNA omitted. The sample has fewer than 550,000 distinct CDR3 sequences, and its top ten clones hold 2% to 3%. What was sequenced was blood. The receptors here all came from a human donor with ulcerative colitis or Crohn's disease, or a healthy co-twin of an affected twin (not recorded which). Both conserved end residues are part of each CDR3.

v_gene	j_gene	CDR3aa
TRBV6-1	TRBJ2-6	CASSGLITDSGANVLTF
TRBV29-1	TRBJ2-7	CSVRPTGRHEQYF
TRBV11-3	TRBJ2-5	CASSLGSAETQYF
TRBV6-6	TRBJ2-7	CASRPGLPYEQYF
TRBV6-5	TRBJ1-2	CASSYSNWDGYTF
TRBV9	TRBJ2-7	CASSLQGNSYEQYF
TRBV27	TRBJ2-1	CASSLLSVGQINNEQFF
TRBV15	TRBJ2-3	CATSTPKGARWSTQYF
TRBV12-3/TRBV12-4	TRBJ2-5	CASSLEVEKKETQYF
TRBV12-3/TRBV12-4	TRBJ1-3	CASSAGGRVGNTIYF
TRBV7-2	TRBJ2-1	CASSSQQGSLGNEQFF
TRBV6-4	TRBJ2-1	CASSPDLAGGLNEQFF
TRBV28	TRBJ2-1	CASSHDSNEQFF
TRBV20-1	TRBJ1-5	CSARPSGQGSQPQHF
TRBV28	TRBJ1-6	CASSWGQGATPLHF
TRBV10-3	TRBJ2-1	CAISESSRPGGAYNEQFF
TRBV28	TRBJ2-2	CASSSGLAANTGELFF
TRBV12-3/TRBV12-4	TRBJ2-2	CASTDPRGGGFTGELFF
TRBV19	TRBJ1-5	CASSPRTGYSNQPQHF
TRBV6-2/TRBV6-3	TRBJ1-1	CASSVRGTGLMNTEAFF
TRBV18	TRBJ1-2	CASSGGRQFYGYTF
TRBV12-3/TRBV12-4	TRBJ2-7	CASSLELGGYEQYF
TRBV6-1	TRBJ1-6	CASSPRQGGHSPLHF
TRBV7-9	TRBJ2-3	CVSSLYGGSTDTQYF
TRBV7-2	TRBJ2-1	CASSPFRDSYNEQFF
TRBV7-8	TRBJ2-7	CASSGQGDMKYF
TRBV28	TRBJ1-5	CASSLKGQGFFQPQHF
TRBV20-1	TRBJ2-7	CSARGGTGFYEQYF
TRBV7-2	TRBJ2-3	CASSLSQGARDTQYF
TRBV7-2	TRBJ2-7	CASSFLPDRNYEQYF
TRBV5-1	TRBJ2-3	CASSLALEAGTDTQYF
TRBV20-1	TRBJ1-6	CSARDTGRSPLHF
TRBV5-1	TRBJ1-2	CASSSTDGYGYTF
TRBV7-6	TRBJ2-1	CASSSAPPLAGVYEQFF
TRBV27	TRBJ2-2	CASSFGWERGRANTGELFF
TRBV3-1	TRBJ1-6	CASSQGGYNSPLHF
TRBV5-1	TRBJ2-3	CASSLSRDGPLSTDTQYF
TRBV3-1	TRBJ1-1	CASSHSQGSRTEAFF
TRBV5-1	TRBJ2-2	CASSYTPGQGYTGELFF
TRBV20-1	TRBJ1-2	CSVTGSRDYGYTF
TRBV7-9	TRBJ2-7	CASSPGGGGTGAYEQYF
TRBV27	TRBJ1-2	CASSTYPPSPYGYTF
TRBV5-1	TRBJ2-5	CASSLNNKKETQYF
TRBV19	TRBJ2-1	CASKGSPSYNEQFF
TRBV28	TRBJ2-7	CASSWQSPYEQYF
TRBV19	TRBJ2-1	CASSPGGAGYNEQFF
TRBV25-1	TRBJ1-6	CASRGQDNSPLHF
TRBV25-1	TRBJ2-3	CASSEWGRDTQYF
TRBV14	TRBJ2-5	CASSQDSRTQYF
TRBV4-2	TRBJ2-1	CASSQASVYNEQFF
TRBV12-3/TRBV12-4	TRBJ1-1	CASSFSGAGNTEAFF
TRBV15	TRBJ1-2	CATSRGGSPGYTF
TRBV6-1	TRBJ1-2	CASSIRGLRDYGYTF
TRBV7-2	TRBJ2-1	CASSLVTDGPLGQFF